These 6 T cell receptor beta chains share one sample of origin, sequenced in a study of spatial heterogeneity in lung cancer. Indicated time point: sample taken at primary tumor resection. Researchers sequenced whole RNA taken from tumor, nontumor lung or frozen PBMC without sorting. TCRdb analysed the 5' RACE reads with MiXCR anew, one entry per CDR3 protein. This repertoire shows a few thousand distinct CDR3 sequences, roughly a fifth found once; its top ten account for 23%. The input for sequencing was normal lung tissue next to the tumor, taken at surgery. These receptors originate from a female donor with early-stage non-small cell lung cancer.

With respect to this clonotype: This beta chain is an unintended read in a library built for alpha chains; its size means little. This chain uses TRBV5-1 with TRBJ2-1; 11 bases match TRBD2. With 0 bases clipped from V and 7 bases from J, the junction kept 6 bases outside the gene matches. Germline loops: CDR1 SGHRS, CDR2 YFSETQ. CDR3 length: 16 residues. This CDR3 reads CASSLEVAGGVNEQFF. For the CDR3, the DNA is TGCGCCAGCAGCTTGGAGGTAGCGGGAGGGGTTAATGAGCAGTTCTTC.

Remarks on this clonotype: Because this beta chain is a stray read in a library intended to capture alpha chains, its abundance should not be given much weight. The DNA for the CDR3 is TGTGCCAGCAGTTACGGCGGGACACACTCCTACGAGCAGTACTTC. This sequence encodes CASSYGGTHSYEQYF. The rearrangement links TRBV6-6 to TRBJ2-7, with D possibly being TRBD1 or TRBD2 (6 bases each). Trimming took 2 bases from V and 0 from J, leaving 11 bases between them. The germline CDR1 and CDR2 sequences are MNHNY and SVGAGI (reference sequence). The CDR3 is 15 residues long.

This clonotype ranks as medium-sized (0.01 to 0.1%). In a library made to pick up alpha chains, this beta chain is a stray read with a size that means little. The V and J genes are TRBV4-3 and TRBJ2-7, with 13 positions matching TRBD2. CDR1 and CDR2 (germline): LGHNA, YSLEER. J lost 7 bases, V lost 0 bases, and 3 bases had no gene match. The CDR3 totals 15 residues. The CDR3 sequence is CASSQELAGGQEQYF. The CDR3 DNA reads as TGCGCCAGCAGCCAAGAACTAGCGGGGGGGCAAGAGCAGTACTTC.

The sample holds many counts of this clonotype. This beta chain is a stray sequence in a library constructed for alpha chains; its clone size is not meaningful. CDR3 DNA: TGTGCCAGCAGTTCCACCGGGGGCTCCGAGTATTTT. This codes for CASSSTGGSEYF. This rearrangement joins TRBV28 to TRBJ2-3; D may match TRBD1 or TRBD2 (6 bases each). Trimming cost V 4 bases and J 13 bases, with 15 bases left between them. Germline assignment: CDR1 MDHEN and CDR2 SYDVKM. The CDR3 has 12 residues.

At least ten counts were recorded for this clonotype. This beta chain is a stray read from a library made for alpha chains; its abundance is not meaningful. The rearrangement uses TRBV27 and TRBJ2-7, with 9 bases lining up with TRBD1. V lost 4 bases, J lost 4 bases, and 8 bases stayed unmatched. Germline values: CDR1 MNHEY, CDR2 SMNVEV (reference sequence). The CDR3 extends over 15 amino acids. The CDR3 coding sequence is TGTGCCAGCAGTTCGACCGGGACAGGGCCTTACGAGCAGTACTTC. Its protein product is CASSSTGTGPYEQYF.

Comment on this clonotype: Found in a library prepared for alpha chains, this beta chain is an off-target read, and its abundance has little meaning. The chain is built from TRBV18 and TRBJ2-4; D unclear. Germline V CDR1 and CDR2: KGHSH, LQKENI. The germline V and J ends were trimmed by 1 base and 0 bases, with 10 bases remaining between them. This CDR3 is built from 16 residues. The CDR3 nucleotides are TGTGCCAGCTCACCACAACCCATTCTAGCCAAAAACATTCAGTACTTC. As protein: CASSPQPILAKNIQYF. Full variable domain (rest looked up from reference TRBV18 and TRBJ2-4): NAGVMQNPRHLVRRRGQEARLRCSPMKGHSHVYWYRQLPEEGLKFMVYLQKENIIDESGMPKERFSAEFPKEGPSILRIQQVVRGDSAAYFCASSPQPILAKNIQYFGAGTRLSVL.